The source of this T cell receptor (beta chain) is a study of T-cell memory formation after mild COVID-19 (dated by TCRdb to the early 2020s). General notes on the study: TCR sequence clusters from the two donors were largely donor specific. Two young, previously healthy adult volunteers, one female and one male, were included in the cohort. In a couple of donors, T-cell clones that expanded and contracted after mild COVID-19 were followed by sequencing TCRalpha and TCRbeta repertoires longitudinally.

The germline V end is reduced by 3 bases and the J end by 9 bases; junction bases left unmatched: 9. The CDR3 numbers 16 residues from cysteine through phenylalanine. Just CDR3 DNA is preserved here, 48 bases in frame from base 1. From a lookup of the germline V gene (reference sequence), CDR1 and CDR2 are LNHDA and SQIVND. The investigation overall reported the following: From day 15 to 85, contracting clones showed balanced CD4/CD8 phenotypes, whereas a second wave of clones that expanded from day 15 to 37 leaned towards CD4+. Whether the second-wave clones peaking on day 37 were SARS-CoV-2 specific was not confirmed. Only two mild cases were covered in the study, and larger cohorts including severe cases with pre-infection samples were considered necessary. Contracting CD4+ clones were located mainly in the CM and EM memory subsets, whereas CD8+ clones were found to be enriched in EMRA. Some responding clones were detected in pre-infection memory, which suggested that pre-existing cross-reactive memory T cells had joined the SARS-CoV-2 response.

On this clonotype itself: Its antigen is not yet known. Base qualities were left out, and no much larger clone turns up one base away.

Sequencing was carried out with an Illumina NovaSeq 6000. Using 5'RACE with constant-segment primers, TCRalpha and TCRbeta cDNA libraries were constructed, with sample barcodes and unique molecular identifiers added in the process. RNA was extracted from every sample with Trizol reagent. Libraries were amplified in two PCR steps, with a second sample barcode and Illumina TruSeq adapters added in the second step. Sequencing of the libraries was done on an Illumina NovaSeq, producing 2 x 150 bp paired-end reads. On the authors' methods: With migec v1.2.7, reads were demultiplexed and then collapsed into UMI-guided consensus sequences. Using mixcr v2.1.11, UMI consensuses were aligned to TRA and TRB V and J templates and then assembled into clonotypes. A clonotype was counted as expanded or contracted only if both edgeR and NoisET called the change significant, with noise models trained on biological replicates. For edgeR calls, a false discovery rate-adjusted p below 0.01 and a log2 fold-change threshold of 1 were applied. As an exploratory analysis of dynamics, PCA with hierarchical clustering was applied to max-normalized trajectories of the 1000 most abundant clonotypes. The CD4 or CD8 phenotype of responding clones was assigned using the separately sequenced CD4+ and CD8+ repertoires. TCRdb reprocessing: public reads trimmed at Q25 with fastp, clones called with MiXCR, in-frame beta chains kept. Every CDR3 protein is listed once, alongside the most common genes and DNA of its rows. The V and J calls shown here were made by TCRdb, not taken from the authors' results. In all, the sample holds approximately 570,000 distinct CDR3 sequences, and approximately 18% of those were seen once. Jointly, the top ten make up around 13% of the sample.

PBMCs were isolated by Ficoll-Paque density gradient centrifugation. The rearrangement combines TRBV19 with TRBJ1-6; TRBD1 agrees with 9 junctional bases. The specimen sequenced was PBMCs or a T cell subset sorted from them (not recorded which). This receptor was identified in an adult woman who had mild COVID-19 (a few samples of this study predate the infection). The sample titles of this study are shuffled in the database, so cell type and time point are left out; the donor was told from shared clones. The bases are TGTGCCAGTAGTATTTTCGGACAGGGGTGGATTTCACCCCTCCACTTT. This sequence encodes CASSIFGQGWISPLHF.